This TCR beta chain was recovered during a study of CD8 T cells in Susac syndrome. The authors reverse transcribed roughly 0.5 to 1 ug RNA with random hexamers. TCRdb re-called the immunoSEQ multiplex PCR reads with MiXCR, one entry per CDR3 protein. In the table there are approximately 270,000 distinct CDR3 sequences, just under 95% of which are singletons. Trimming left V 3 bases short and J 6 bases short, with 21 bases between. This CDR3 comprises 17 residues. CDR1 and CDR2 from the germline V gene are SGDLS and YYNGEE. The TCR originated in a human donor with multiple sclerosis. The sequencing sample was made of CD4+ T cells from PBMCs. The chain recombines TRBV9 with TRBJ2-2, with D possibly being TRBD1 or TRBD2 (7 bases each). The CDR3 spells CASSAEPYRGGPGELFF. Here the CDR3 DNA reads TGTGCCAGCAGCGCCGAGCCGTACAGGGGAGGGCCCGGGGAGCTGTTTTTT.